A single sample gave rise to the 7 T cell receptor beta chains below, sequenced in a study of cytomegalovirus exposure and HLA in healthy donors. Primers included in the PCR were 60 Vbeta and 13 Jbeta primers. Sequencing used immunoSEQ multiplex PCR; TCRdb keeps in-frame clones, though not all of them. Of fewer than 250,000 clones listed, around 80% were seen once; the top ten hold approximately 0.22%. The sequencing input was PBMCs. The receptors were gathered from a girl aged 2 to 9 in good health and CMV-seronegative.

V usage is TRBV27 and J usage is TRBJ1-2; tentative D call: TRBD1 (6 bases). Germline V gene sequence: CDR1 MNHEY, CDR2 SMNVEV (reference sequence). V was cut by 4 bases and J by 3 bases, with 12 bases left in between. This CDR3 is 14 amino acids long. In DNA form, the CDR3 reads TGTGCCAGCAGTTCCAACAGGGTCGACTATGGCTACACCTTC. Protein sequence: CASSSNRVDYGYTF.

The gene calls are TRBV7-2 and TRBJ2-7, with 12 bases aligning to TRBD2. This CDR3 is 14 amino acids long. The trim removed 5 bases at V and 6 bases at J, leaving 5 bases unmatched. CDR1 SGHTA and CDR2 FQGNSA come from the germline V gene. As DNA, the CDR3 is TGTGCCAGCAGCCGACTAGCGGGAGAAGTCGAGCAGTACTTC. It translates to CASSRLAGEVEQYF.

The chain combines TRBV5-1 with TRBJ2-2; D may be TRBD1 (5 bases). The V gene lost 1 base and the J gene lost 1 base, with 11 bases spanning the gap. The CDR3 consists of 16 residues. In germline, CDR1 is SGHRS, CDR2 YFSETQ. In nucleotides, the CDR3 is TGCGCCAGCAGCTTGCTCAGGGCTCGGAACACCGGGGAGCTGTTTTTT. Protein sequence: CASSLLRARNTGELFF. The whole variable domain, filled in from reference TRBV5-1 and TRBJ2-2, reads KAGVTQTPRYLIKTRGQQVTLSCSPISGHRSVSWYQQTPGQGLQFLFEYFSETQRNKGNFPGRFSGRQFSNSRSEMNVSTLELGDSALYLCASSLLRARNTGELFFGEGSRLTVL.

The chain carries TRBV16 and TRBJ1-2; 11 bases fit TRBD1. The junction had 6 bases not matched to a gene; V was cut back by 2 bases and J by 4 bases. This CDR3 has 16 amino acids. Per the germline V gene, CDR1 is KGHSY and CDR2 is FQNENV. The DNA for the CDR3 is TGTGCCAGCAGCCAAAGACCCGGGACAGGGGGCTATGGCTACACCTTC. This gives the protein CASSQRPGTGGYGYTF.

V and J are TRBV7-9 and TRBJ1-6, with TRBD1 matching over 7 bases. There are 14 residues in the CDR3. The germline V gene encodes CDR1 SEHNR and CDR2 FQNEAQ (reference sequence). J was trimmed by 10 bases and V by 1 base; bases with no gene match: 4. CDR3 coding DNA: TGTGCCAGCAGCTTAGGACAGGGTCGGTCACCCCTCCACTTT. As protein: CASSLGQGRSPLHF.

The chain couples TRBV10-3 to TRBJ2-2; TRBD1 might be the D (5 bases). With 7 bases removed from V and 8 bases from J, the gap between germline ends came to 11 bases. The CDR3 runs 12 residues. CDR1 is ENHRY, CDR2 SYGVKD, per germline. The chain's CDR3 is CAIISGSGELFF. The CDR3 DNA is TGTGCCATCATTTCAGGGTCAGGGGAGCTGTTTTTT.

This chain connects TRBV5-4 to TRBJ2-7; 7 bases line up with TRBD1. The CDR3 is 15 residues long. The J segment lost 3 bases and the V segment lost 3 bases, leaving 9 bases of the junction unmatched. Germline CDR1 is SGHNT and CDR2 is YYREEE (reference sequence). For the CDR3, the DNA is TGTGCCAGCAGCTCATACGACAGGGTCGACTACGAGCAGTACTTC. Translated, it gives CASSSYDRVDYEQYF.